The 26 T cell receptor beta chains presented below share a single source sample, sequenced in a study of long-term antiretroviral therapy in people with HIV. Version v3.0 of the immunoSEQ assay ran at survey level. Using immunoSEQ multiplex PCR, the repertoire was profiled, and TCRdb retains in-frame clones only, with some absent. The sample has almost 20,000 clones, 90% seen once. The source material was unsorted PBMCs, sampled about 4.5 years before starting antiretroviral therapy. The receptors come from a woman aged 30 to 39 with HIV.

V is TRBV29-1 and J is TRBJ2-5; either TRBD1 or TRBD2 may supply D (6 bases each). V dropped 5 bases and J dropped 5 bases, with 12 bases sitting between them. The germline V gene has CDR1 SQVTM and CDR2 ANQGSEA. This CDR3 is built from 12 residues. DNA for the CDR3: TGCAGCGTTTCAAGGGGGGCGGAGACCCAGTACTTC. Protein sequence: CSVSRGAETQYF.

The chain links TRBV27 to TRBJ2-5; TRBD1 or TRBD2 may be the D gene (5 bases each). CDR3 length: 14 residues. Germline lookup yields CDR1 MNHEY and CDR2 SMNVEV (reference sequence). V was cut by 3 bases and J by 4 bases, with 12 bases left in between. CDR3 sequence: CASSFLFGGETQYF. DNA for the CDR3: TGTGCCAGCAGTTTCCTGTTTGGGGGAGAGACCCAGTACTTC.

The gene calls are TRBV30 and TRBJ1-2, with 9 bases identical to TRBD1. There are 13 residues in the CDR3. J gave up 7 bases and V 2 bases, and 5 bases lay outside the gene matches. Germline V gene lookup returns CDR1 GTSNPN and CDR2 SVGIG (reference sequence). As DNA, the CDR3 is TGTGCCTGGAGTCCACAGGGGGCGGGTGGCTACACCTTC. Translating gives CAWSPQGAGGYTF. Drawing the rest from reference TRBV30 and TRBJ1-2, the complete variable domain is SQTIHQWPATLVQPVGSPLSLECTVEGTSNPNLYWYRQAAGRGLQLLFYSVGIGQISSEVPQNLSASRPQDRQFILSSKKLLLSDSGFYLCAWSPQGAGGYTFGSGTRLTVV.

The chain recombines TRBV6-5 with TRBJ2-7; 8 bases are a match to TRBD1. Germline CDR1 reads MNHEY; CDR2 reads SVGAGI. The CDR3 covers 14 residues. Germline trimming cut 4 bases from V and 2 bases from J; bases unmatched to any gene: 4. In DNA form, the CDR3 reads TGTGCCAGCAGTTGGCGACAGGGGCCCTACGAGCAGTACTTC. Translation gives CASSWRQGPYEQYF.

This clone was seen once. V usage is TRBV7-9 and J usage is TRBJ2-1; 8 nucleotides line up with TRBD1. Germline V CDR1 and CDR2: SEHNR, FQNEAQ (reference sequence). J was trimmed by 6 bases and V by 2 bases; bases with no gene match: 3. There are 14 residues in the CDR3. The CDR3 DNA sequence: TGTGCCAGCAGCTTACCAGGACAGGGCAATGAGCAGTTCTTC. This translates into CASSLPGQGNEQFF.

V usage is TRBV7-9 and J usage is TRBJ2-5; tentatively, D is TRBD1 (7 bases). Germline-derived CDR1 and CDR2 are SEHNR and FQNEAQ (reference sequence). V lost 11 bases and J 5 bases, leaving 15 bases between the germline ends. There are 12 residues in the CDR3. The CDR3 region is CAGGAGQETQYF. In nucleotides, the CDR3 is TGTGCCGGCGGGGCGGGACAGGAGACCCAGTACTTC.

This chain joins TRBV21-1 and TRBJ1-2; the table's D call, TRBD1, was not checked against the DNA. TRBV21-1 is a pseudogene locus. The length of the CDR3 is 13 residues. The CDR3: CASSQVSNYGYTF. CDR3 in DNA: TGTGCCAGCAGCCAGGTCTCTAACTATGGCTACACCTTC.

The rearrangement uses TRBV7-9 and TRBJ2-1; TRBD2 matches at 14 bases. CDR3 length: 17 residues. Germline lookup yields CDR1 SEHNR and CDR2 FQNEAQ (reference sequence). V was pared by 6 bases and J by 7 bases, with 11 bases of the junction left unmatched. The CDR3 DNA is TGTGCCAGCAGACCCTCGGGACTAGCGGGGGCTGAGAATGAGCAGTTCTTC. Translation: CASRPSGLAGAENEQFF.

This rearrangement joins TRBV11-2 to TRBJ1-6, with TRBD1 matching 7 bases. CDR1 is SGHAT, CDR2 FQNNGV, per germline. The CDR3 consists of 15 residues. The V gene end was trimmed by 5 bases and the J gene end by 5 bases; junction bases not matched to a gene: 6. The CDR3 loop reads CASSAQGVDNSPLHF. In DNA, the CDR3 is TGTGCCAGCAGCGCCCAGGGGGTCGATAATTCACCCCTCCACTTT.

This chain connects TRBV23-1 to TRBJ1-3; TRBD1 matches 7 bases. TRBV23-1 is known as an ORF, though its function is uncertain. V shed 3 bases, J shed 4 bases, and the junction held 21 bases outside the gene matches. The CDR3 spans 20 residues. The chain's CDR3 is CASSQITGECRVSVGNTIYF. CDR3 DNA: TGCGCCAGCAGTCAGATAACAGGGGAATGTCGTGTGTCGGTGGGAAACACCATATATTTT.

The chain combines TRBV6-5 with TRBJ1-1; TRBD1 is a possible D gene (5 bases). There are 15 residues in the CDR3. Per germline, CDR1 MNHEY and CDR2 SVGAGI. Trimming took 7 bases from V and 0 from J, leaving 15 bases between them. The CDR3 sequence is CASTNIGHMNTEAFF. DNA for the CDR3: TGTGCCAGCACCAACATAGGACACATGAACACTGAAGCTTTCTTT.

The V call is TRBV30, the J call TRBJ1-2, with D tentatively TRBD1 (6 bases). The V gene lost 4 bases and the J gene lost 7 bases, with 22 bases spanning the gap. The CDR3 is 15 residues long. Germline values: CDR1 GTSNPN, CDR2 SVGIG (reference sequence). CDR3 nucleotide sequence: TGTGCCTGGATGCCGGTGGGGCAGGGGAGCCGTGGCTACACCTTC. Its translation: CAWMPVGQGSRGYTF.

This chain joins TRBV28 and TRBJ2-7; no definite D call. Trimming left V 4 bases short and J 0 bases short, with 16 bases between. The CDR3 covers 16 residues. The germline V gene encodes CDR1 MDHEN and CDR2 SYDVKM. In nucleotides, the CDR3 is TGTGCCAGCAGTTCTCGCCCGCGCCTTGGCTCCTACGAGCAGTACTTC. This translates into CASSSRPRLGSYEQYF.

The chain uses TRBV7-2 and TRBJ1-2; 10 nucleotides match TRBD1. Germline loops: CDR1 SGHTA, CDR2 FQGNSA. J lost 7 bases, V lost 3 bases, and 11 bases had no gene match. This CDR3 has 16 residues. The CDR3 loop is CASSFYGQGVIGGYTF. The CDR3 DNA reads as TGTGCCAGCAGCTTCTATGGACAGGGGGTAATCGGTGGCTACACCTTC.

The CDR3 nucleotides are TGTGCCTGGAAGTACTGGGGCACTGAAGCTTTCTTT. Translated, it gives CAWKYWGTEAFF. The rearrangement uses TRBV30 and TRBJ1-1; D ambiguous. The germline V and J ends were trimmed by 4 bases and 4 bases, with 10 bases remaining between them. Germline lookup yields CDR1 GTSNPN and CDR2 SVGIG (reference sequence). The CDR3 is 12 amino acids.

The V gene is TRBV19, the J gene TRBJ1-1; D is possibly TRBD1 (6 bases). The V gene lost 2 bases and the J gene lost 0 bases, with 22 bases spanning the gap. The CDR3 has 19 amino acids. CDR1 is LNHDA and CDR2 is SQIVND in the germline V gene (reference sequence). The CDR3, as DNA: TGTGCCAGTAGTATACATGGACCCGCCGCGGACAGAGTGAACACTGAAGCTTTCTTT. It specifies CASSIHGPAADRVNTEAFF.

The chain links TRBV9 to TRBJ1-2; D unresolved. The CDR3 is 14 residues long. Between the trimmed V and J ends, which lost 0 bases and 1 base, there was a span of 7 bases. Germline CDR1 is SGDLS and CDR2 is YYNGEE. Here the CDR3 reads CASSVAPSNYGYTF. The CDR3 DNA reads TGTGCCAGCAGCGTAGCGCCCAGTAACTATGGCTACACCTTC.

This chain connects TRBV6-5 to TRBJ1-2; tentative D call: TRBD1 (5 bases). In germline, CDR1 is MNHEY, CDR2 SVGAGI. Trimming took off 6 bases at V and 8 bases at J, with 16 bases between the two ends. CDR3 length: 13 residues. CDR3 residues: CASSSGRARGYTF. In DNA form, the CDR3 reads TGTGCCAGCAGCTCGGGACGGGCCCGGGGCTACACCTTC.

For this clone: The DNA is omitted, as the CDR3 cannot be located on it reliably, and the CDR3 follows TCRdb's listing. The V and J genes are TRBV21-1 and TRBJ1-2; the D call of TRBD1 is as the table states it, not checked on the DNA. TRBV21-1 is a known pseudogene. Including both end residues, the CDR3 is 16 amino acids long. CDR3 protein: CASSKVGTGNRYGYTF.

The genes are TRBV19 and TRBJ1-3, with D perhaps matching TRBD1 (6 bases). The V end lost 6 bases, the J end lost 6 bases, and 15 bases lay between the germline ends. This CDR3 region has 14 residues. Germline V gene lookup returns CDR1 LNHDA and CDR2 SQIVND (reference sequence). DNA for the CDR3: TGTGCCAGTAGCCTCCGAGACAGGTCAAACACCATATATTTT. Its protein product is CASSLRDRSNTIYF.

The genes are TRBV19 and TRBJ1-4; D possibly corresponds to TRBD1 (5 bases). From germline, CDR1 is LNHDA and CDR2 SQIVND (reference sequence). The CDR3 is made up of 15 amino acids. Trimming shortened V by 8 bases and J by 5 bases, and 18 bases separated the two germline ends. CDR3 DNA: TGTGCCAGTTCTCCACCGGGGGTAAGAAATGAAAAACTGTTTTTT. Translating gives CASSPPGVRNEKLFF.

The chain links TRBV5-6 to TRBJ1-1, with TRBD1 matching 9 bases. Trimming cost V 4 bases and J 3 bases; bases outside gene matches: 13. This CDR3 contains 17 residues. CDR1 is SGHDT, CDR2 YYEEEE, per germline. CDR3: CASSAFRTGVVYTEAFF. CDR3 coding DNA: TGTGCCAGCAGCGCGTTTAGGACAGGGGTAGTGTACACTGAAGCTTTCTTT.

The J gene is TRBJ2-7, the V gene TRBV18; D not resolved. Trimming took 0 bases from V and 7 from J, leaving 16 bases between them. CDR1 is KGHSH, CDR2 LQKENI, per germline. The CDR3 loop spans 15 amino acids. CDR3 in amino acids: CASSPPSQVLGEQYF. DNA for the CDR3: TGTGCCAGCTCACCACCGAGCCAGGTCCTTGGAGAGCAGTACTTC.

Judged by abundance, this clone is medium-sized. The chain has TRBV10-3 and TRBJ1-2; perhaps TRBD1 as D (5 bases). CDR1 is ENHRY and CDR2 is SYGVKD in the germline V gene. The CDR3 sequence is 13 residues long. Deletions cut 2 bases from V and 6 bases from J, with 10 bases between. CDR3 DNA: TGTGCCATCAGTGAGGGAGGGGTAGATGGCTACACCTTC. It translates to CAISEGGVDGYTF.

This chain uses TRBV29-1 with TRBJ1-1; D perhaps matches TRBD1 (6 bases). This CDR3 region has 10 residues. Trimming removed 6 bases from V and 11 bases from J, with 13 bases in between. The germline V gene encodes CDR1 SQVTM and CDR2 ANQGSEA. CDR3 sequence reads: CSVVRDTAFF. The CDR3 region has the DNA TGCAGCGTAGTCAGGGACACCGCTTTCTTT.

J is TRBJ2-5 and V is TRBV7-2; 8 nucleotides align to TRBD2. The germline CDR1 and CDR2 sequences are SGHTA and FQGNSA. J gave up 3 bases and V 4 bases, and 7 bases lay outside the gene matches. The CDR3 is made up of 15 amino acids. This CDR3 is CASSSRGGWKETQYF. In DNA, the CDR3 is TGTGCCAGCAGCTCACGGGGGGGCTGGAAAGAGACCCAGTACTTC.